The 10 T cell receptor beta chains listed next were all sequenced from one sample in a study of blood T cell repertoires in COVID-19. Clones were sequenced by immunoSEQ multiplex PCR, and TCRdb holds only the in-frame ones, with some missing. The sample includes approximately 68,000 clones, nearly 90% of them seen just once. Sequencing used peripheral blood. The source of these receptors is a man between 70 and 80 years old with active or convalescent COVID-19.

The chain is built from TRBV18 and TRBJ2-2, with TRBD2 identical over 14 bases. V trimming: 2 bases; J trimming: 7 bases; junction bases outside the gene matches: 3. Germline V gives CDR1 KGHSH, CDR2 LQKENI. The CDR3 spans 16 residues. The CDR3 DNA reads as TGTGCCAGCTCACCATCCGGACTAGCGGGAGGCGGGGAGCTGTTTTTT. Its translation: CASSPSGLAGGGELFF.

V is TRBV12-5 and J is TRBJ2-3, with TRBD2 matching over 8 bases. The CDR3 extends over 16 amino acids. V lost 1 base, J lost 0 bases, and 3 bases stayed unmatched. Germline V lookup: CDR1 LGHNT, CDR2 FRNRAP. CDR3 bases: TGTGCTAGTGGTTTGGGTAGCGGGGCTAGCACAGATACGCAGTATTTT. It translates to CASGLGSGASTDTQYF.

This chain uses TRBV7-9 with TRBJ1-2, with TRBD1 matching 7 bases. The CDR3 runs 19 residues. The ends lost 4 bases at V and 3 bases at J; junction bases unmatched: 20. The germline V gene has CDR1 SEHNR and CDR2 FQNEAQ (reference sequence). The CDR3 DNA reads TGTGCCAGCAGCTCCCTCCAACCCTTTCCGGGACAGAGTGACTATGGCTACACCTTC. This sequence encodes CASSSLQPFPGQSDYGYTF.

V usage is TRBV5-4 and J usage is TRBJ2-3; D is ambiguous. CDR3 size: 13 residues. Deletions cut 4 bases from V and 4 bases from J, with 10 bases between. Germline values: CDR1 SGHNT, CDR2 YYREEE (reference sequence). The CDR3 DNA reads TGTGCCAGCAGCCTGTGGCTGTCAGATACGCAGTATTTT. Its translation: CASSLWLSDTQYF.

The V and J genes are TRBV5-1 and TRBJ1-1; D is undetermined. V was clipped by 0 bases and J by 4 bases, with 10 bases between them. The V gene's germline CDR1 is SGHRS and CDR2 YFSETQ. The CDR3 has 14 amino acids. For the CDR3, the DNA is TGCGCCAGCAGCTTGGACTCTGCGGGCACTGAAGCTTTCTTT. This encodes CASSLDSAGTEAFF.

The rearrangement links TRBV10-3 to TRBJ2-3; D possibly corresponds to TRBD2 (7 bases). The CDR3 is 18 amino acids. Trimming removed 3 bases at V and 3 bases at J, with 22 bases between. From germline, CDR1 is ENHRY and CDR2 SYGVKD. The CDR3 sequence is CAISDFGGGGVRTDTQYF. As DNA, the CDR3 is TGTGCCATCAGTGATTTCGGAGGAGGGGGGGTCCGGACAGATACGCAGTATTTT.

This chain joins TRBV19 and TRBJ2-7; a weak D match, TRBD1 (5 bases). Per germline, CDR1 LNHDA and CDR2 SQIVND (reference sequence). V was pared by 3 bases and J by 3 bases, with 15 bases between. CDR3 length equals 15 residues. The CDR3 DNA reads as TGTGCCAGTAGTATCGCAATCACAGGTTACTACGAGCAGTACTTC. Amino acids: CASSIAITGYYEQYF.

In DNA form, the CDR3 reads TGTGCCAGCAGTCCTCGGGACAGGGGGACAGATACGCAGTATTTT. It specifies CASSPRDRGTDTQYF. The genes are TRBV27 and TRBJ2-3, with 11 bases fitting TRBD1. The CDR3 runs to 15 residues. Germline CDR1 is MNHEY and CDR2 is SMNVEV (reference sequence). After removal of 5 bases from V and 3 bases from J, the junction contained 4 bases not matched to a gene.

The chain joins TRBV2 to TRBJ1-2; 8 bases line up with TRBD1. J was trimmed by 6 bases and V by 7 bases; bases with no gene match: 4. Germline-derived CDR1 and CDR2 are SNHLY and FYNNEI. The CDR3 consists of 12 residues. CDR3 nucleotides: TGTGCCAGCAACCAGGACAGGGATGGCTACACCTTC. Protein sequence: CASNQDRDGYTF.

The chain recombines TRBV28 with TRBJ1-2; D is possibly TRBD1 (5 bases). The germline CDR1 and CDR2 sequences are MDHEN and SYDVKM. Trimming removed 2 bases from V and 4 bases from J, with 14 bases in between. The CDR3 is 15 amino acids. CDR3 sequence: CASSLGLGAAYGYTF. The CDR3 region has the DNA TGTGCCAGCAGTTTAGGTCTTGGGGCAGCCTATGGCTACACCTTC.